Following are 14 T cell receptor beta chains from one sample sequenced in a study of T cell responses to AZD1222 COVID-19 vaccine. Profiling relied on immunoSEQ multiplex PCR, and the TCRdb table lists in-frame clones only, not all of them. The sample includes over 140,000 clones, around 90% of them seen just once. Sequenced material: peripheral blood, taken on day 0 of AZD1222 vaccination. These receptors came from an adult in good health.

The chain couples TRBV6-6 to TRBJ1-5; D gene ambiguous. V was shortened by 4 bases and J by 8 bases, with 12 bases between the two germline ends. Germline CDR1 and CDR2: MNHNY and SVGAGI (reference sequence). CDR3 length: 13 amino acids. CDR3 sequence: CASSFPKTEPQHF. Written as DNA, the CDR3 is TGTGCCAGCAGTTTCCCGAAGACGGAGCCCCAGCATTTT.

CDR3 residues: CASSQGSIKEKLFF. Written as DNA, the CDR3 is TGCGCCAGCAGCCAAGGGAGTATCAAGGAAAAACTGTTTTTT. The chain combines TRBV4-1 with TRBJ1-4; no reliable D call. This CDR3 is built from 14 residues. Between the trimmed V and J ends, which lost 1 base and 8 bases, there was a span of 11 bases. CDR1 is MGHRA, CDR2 YSYEKL, per germline.

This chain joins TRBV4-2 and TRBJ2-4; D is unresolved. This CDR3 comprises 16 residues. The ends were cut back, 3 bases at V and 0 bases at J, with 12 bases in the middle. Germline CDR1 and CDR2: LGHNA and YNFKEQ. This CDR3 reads CASSHPNDVAKNIQYF. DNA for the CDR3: TGTGCCAGCAGCCACCCGAACGATGTAGCCAAAAACATTCAGTACTTC.

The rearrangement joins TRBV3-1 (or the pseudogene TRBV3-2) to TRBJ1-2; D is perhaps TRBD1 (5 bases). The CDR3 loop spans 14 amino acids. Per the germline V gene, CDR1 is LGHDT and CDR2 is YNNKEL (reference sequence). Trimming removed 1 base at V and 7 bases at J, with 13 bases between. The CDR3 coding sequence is TGTGCCAGCAGCCAAGGACTGGGGACCCCTGGCTACACCTTC. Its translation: CASSQGLGTPGYTF.

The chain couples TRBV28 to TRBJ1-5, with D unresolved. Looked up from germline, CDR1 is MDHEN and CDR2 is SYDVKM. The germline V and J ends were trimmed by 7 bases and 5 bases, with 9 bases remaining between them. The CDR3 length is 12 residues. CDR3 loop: CASNSVDQPQHF. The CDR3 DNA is TGTGCCAGCAACAGCGTTGATCAGCCCCAGCATTTT.

CDR3 in DNA: TGTGCCAGCAGTAACCCGGGAGAGGATAAGTTCTTC. This encodes CASSNPGEDKFF. The chain joins TRBV2 to TRBJ2-1; D perhaps matches TRBD2 (6 bases). Germline V gene data show CDR1 as SNHLY and CDR2 as FYNNEI. The CDR3 runs 12 residues. Deletions cut 5 bases from V and 14 bases from J, with 16 bases between.

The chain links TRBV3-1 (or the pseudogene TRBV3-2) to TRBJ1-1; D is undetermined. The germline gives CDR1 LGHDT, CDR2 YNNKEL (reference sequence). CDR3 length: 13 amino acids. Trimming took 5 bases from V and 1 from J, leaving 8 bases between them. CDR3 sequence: CASSDTGNTEAFF. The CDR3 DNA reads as TGTGCCAGCAGCGACACTGGGAACACTGAAGCTTTCTTT.

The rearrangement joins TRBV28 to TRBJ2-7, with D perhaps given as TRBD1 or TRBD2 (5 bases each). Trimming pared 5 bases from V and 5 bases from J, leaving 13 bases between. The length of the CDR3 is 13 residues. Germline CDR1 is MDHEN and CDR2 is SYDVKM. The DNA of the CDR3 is TGTGCCAGCAGTCCCGGGACGTTAAACGAGCAGTACTTC. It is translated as CASSPGTLNEQYF. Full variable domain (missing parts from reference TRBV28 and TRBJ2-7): DVKVTQSSRYLVKRTGEKVFLECVQDMDHENMFWYRQDPGLGLRLIYFSYDVKMKEKGDIPEGYSVSREKKERFSLILESASTNQTSMYLCASSPGTLNEQYFGPGTRLTVT.

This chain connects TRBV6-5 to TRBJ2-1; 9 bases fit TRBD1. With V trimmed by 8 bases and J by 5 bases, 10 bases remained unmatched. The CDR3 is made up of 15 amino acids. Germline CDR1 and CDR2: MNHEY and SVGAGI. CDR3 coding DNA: TGTGCCAGCTATACCCTTGGGGACAGGGACAATGAGCAGTTCTTC. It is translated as CASYTLGDRDNEQFF.

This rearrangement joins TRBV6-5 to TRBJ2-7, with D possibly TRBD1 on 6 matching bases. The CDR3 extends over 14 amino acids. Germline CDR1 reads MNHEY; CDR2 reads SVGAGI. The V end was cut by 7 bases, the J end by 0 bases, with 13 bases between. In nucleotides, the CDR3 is TGTGCCAGCAAACTAACAGGGAGCTCCTACGAGCAGTACTTC. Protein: CASKLTGSSYEQYF.

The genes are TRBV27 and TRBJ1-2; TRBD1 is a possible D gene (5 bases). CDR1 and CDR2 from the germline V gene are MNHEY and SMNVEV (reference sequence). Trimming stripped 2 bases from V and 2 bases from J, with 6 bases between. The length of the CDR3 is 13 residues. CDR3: CASSLQGNYGYTF. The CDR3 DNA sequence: TGTGCCAGCAGTTTACAGGGAAACTATGGCTACACCTTC.

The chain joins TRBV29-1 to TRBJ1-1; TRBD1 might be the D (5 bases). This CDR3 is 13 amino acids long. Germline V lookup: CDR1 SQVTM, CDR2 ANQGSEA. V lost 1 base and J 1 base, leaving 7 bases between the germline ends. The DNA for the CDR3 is TGCAGCGTTGAAGGGGACCAGAACACTGAAGCTTTCTTT. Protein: CSVEGDQNTEAFF.

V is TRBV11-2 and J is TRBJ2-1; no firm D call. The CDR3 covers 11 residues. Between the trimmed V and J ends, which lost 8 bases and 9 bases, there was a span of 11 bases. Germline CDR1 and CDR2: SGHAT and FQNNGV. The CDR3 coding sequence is TGTGCCAGCCAACTAATCAGTGAGCAGTTCTTC. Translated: CASQLISEQFF.

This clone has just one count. Here the CDR3 reads CASSLMYTGPLNEKLFF. CDR3 DNA: TGTGCCAGCAGCTTGATGTACACAGGGCCCCTTAATGAAAAACTGTTTTTT. The chain is built from TRBV11-2 and TRBJ1-4, with a weak D call TRBD1 (6 bases). V was trimmed by 3 bases and J by 4 bases, leaving 18 bases between them. The V gene's germline CDR1 is SGHAT and CDR2 FQNNGV. The CDR3 runs to 17 residues.